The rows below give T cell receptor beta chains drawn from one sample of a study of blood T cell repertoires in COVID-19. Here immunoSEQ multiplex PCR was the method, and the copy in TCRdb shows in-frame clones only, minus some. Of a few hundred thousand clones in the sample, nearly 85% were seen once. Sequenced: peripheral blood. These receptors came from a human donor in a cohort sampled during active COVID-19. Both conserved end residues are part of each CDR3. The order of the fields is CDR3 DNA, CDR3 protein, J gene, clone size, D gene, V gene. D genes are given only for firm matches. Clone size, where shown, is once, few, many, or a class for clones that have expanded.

TGTGCCAGCAGTGAAGCGCAGACGGGGAACACTGAAGCTTTCTTT,CASSEAQTGNTEAFF,TRBJ1-1,NA,NA,TRBV2
TGCAGCGTAGGACTAGCGGGGGGTGGCGAGTTCTTC,CSVGLAGGGEFF,TRBJ2-1,once,TRBD2,TRBV29-1
TGCGCCAGCAGCTTGTTACCGACAGGAGATTGGAACGAAAAACTGTTTTTT,CASSLLPTGDWNEKLFF,TRBJ1-4,NA,NA,TRBV5-1
TGTGCCACCAGCAGAGATTGGGCTAGCGGGAGGGCTTCAAATGAGCAGTTCTTC,CATSRDWASGRASNEQFF,TRBJ2-1,NA,TRBD2,TRBV15
TGTGCCAGTAGTAAACGCCTTACCGACAGTACTAATGAAAAACTGTTTTTT,CASSKRLTDSTNEKLFF,TRBJ1-4,NA,NA,TRBV19
TGTGCCAGCAGCCAAGTATGGCGGGGAGCTAACTATGGCTACACCTTC,CASSQVWRGANYGYTF,TRBJ1-2,NA,NA,TRBV3-1/TRBV3-2
TGTGCCAGCAGCCCCTCGGCGACTAGAAGAGATACGCAGTATTTT,CASSPSATRRDTQYF,TRBJ2-3,NA,NA,TRBV7-8
TGTGCCAGTAGTGGTGGCGGGGGTTTCTATGAAAAACTGTTTTTT,CASSGGGGFYEKLFF,TRBJ1-4,NA,NA,TRBV19
TGTGCCAGCAGTCAACTAGCGTCGACAAACACCGGGGAGCTGTTTTTT,CASSQLASTNTGELFF,TRBJ2-2,NA,TRBD2,TRBV2
TGCGCCAGCAGCGCTACGGGACTTCTATACAATGAGCAGTTCTTC,CASSATGLLYNEQFF,TRBJ2-1,NA,NA,TRBV5-1
TGTGCCAGACGGGACAGGGAAAGAAAACTGTTTTTT,CARRDRERKLFF,TRBJ1-4,NA,TRBD1,TRBV2
TGTGCCAGCAGCTTGGACGGCGGTCGTTACACCGGGGAGCTGTTTTTT,CASSLDGGRYTGELFF,TRBJ2-2,once,NA,TRBV5-4
TGTGCCAGCTCACCTAGCCGTATGGGTAATAACTATGGCTACACCTTC,CASSPSRMGNNYGYTF,TRBJ1-2,NA,NA,TRBV18